This TCR beta chain derives from a study of blood T cell repertoires in COVID-19. Study-level background: Acute and convalescent COVID-19 specimens originated in the United States, Italy and Spain.

Original analysis: Scientists estimated how many nucleated cells there were by amplifying reference gene primers. TCRdb's table, derived via immunoSEQ multiplex PCR, lists solely in-frame clones and lacks some. That table is the source of V, J and clone size, and D and trimming were worked out from the DNA. The sample has about 200,000 clones; approximately 91% are singletons. This CDR3 is built from 16 residues. With 0 bases removed from V and 4 bases from J, the gap between germline ends came to 14 bases. The germline CDR1 and CDR2 sequences are LNHDA and SQIVND (reference sequence). The TCR comes from a man aged 40-50 years with acute or convalescent COVID-19. The sample comprised peripheral blood. This chain connects TRBV19 to TRBJ2-3, with D unclear. The CDR3 nucleotides are TGTGCCAGTAGTATAGATCTCTATGACATTTCAGATACGCAGTATTTT. Translating gives CASSIDLYDISDTQYF.